The TCR beta chain under discussion was sequenced for a study of cytomegalovirus exposure and HLA in healthy donors. V dropped 1 base and J dropped 2; count of bases not matched to a gene: 6. The CDR3 spans 17 residues. Looked up from germline, CDR1 is SGHAT and CDR2 is FQNNGV. TCRdb's copy holds only in-frame clones and misses some; the assay was immunoSEQ multiplex PCR. The sample includes about 67,000 clones, 94% of them seen just once. The TCR was taken from a woman aged 18-29 years in good health and CMV-seronegative. This rearrangement joins TRBV11-2 to TRBJ2-3; 10 positions agree with TRBD2. Sequenced sample: PBMCs. The CDR3 region has the DNA TGTGCCAGCAGCTTAGTGCTAGCGGGGGTTCCCACAGATACGCAGTATTTT. This translates into CASSLVLAGVPTDTQYF. Full variable domain (remainder filled in from reference TRBV11-2 and TRBJ2-3): EAGVAQSPRYKIIEKRQSVAFWCNPISGHATLYWYQQILGQGPKLLIQFQNNGVVDDSQLPKDRFSAERLKGVDSTLKIQPAKLEDSAVYLCASSLVLAGVPTDTQYFGPGTRLTVL.